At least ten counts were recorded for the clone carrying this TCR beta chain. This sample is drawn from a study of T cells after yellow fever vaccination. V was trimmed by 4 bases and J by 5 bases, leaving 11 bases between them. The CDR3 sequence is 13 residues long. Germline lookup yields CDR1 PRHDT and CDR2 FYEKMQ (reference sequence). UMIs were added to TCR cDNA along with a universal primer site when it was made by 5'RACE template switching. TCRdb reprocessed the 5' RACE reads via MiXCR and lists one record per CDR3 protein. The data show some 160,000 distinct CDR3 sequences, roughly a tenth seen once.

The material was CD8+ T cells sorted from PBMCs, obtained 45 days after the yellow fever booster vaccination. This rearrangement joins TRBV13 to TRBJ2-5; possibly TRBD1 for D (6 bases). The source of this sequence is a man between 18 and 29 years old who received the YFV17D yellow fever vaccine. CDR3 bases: TGTGCCAGCAGCTCAGGGGCTCAGGAGACCCAGTACTTC. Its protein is CASSSGAQETQYF.